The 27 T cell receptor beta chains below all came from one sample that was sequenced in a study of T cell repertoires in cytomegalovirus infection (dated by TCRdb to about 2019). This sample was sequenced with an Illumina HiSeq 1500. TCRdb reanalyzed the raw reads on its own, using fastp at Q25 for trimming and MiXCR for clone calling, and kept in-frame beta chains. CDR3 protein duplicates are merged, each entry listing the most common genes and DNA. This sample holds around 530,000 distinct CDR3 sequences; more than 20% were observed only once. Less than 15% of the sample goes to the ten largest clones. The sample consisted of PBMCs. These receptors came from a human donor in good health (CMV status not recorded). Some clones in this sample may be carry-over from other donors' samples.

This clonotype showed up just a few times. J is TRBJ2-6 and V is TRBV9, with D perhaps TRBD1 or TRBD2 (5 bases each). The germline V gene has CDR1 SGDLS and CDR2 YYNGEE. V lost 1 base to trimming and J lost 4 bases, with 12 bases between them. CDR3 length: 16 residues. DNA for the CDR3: TGTGCCAGCAGCGTACTACGAGGGACCGGGGCCAACGTCCTGACTTTC. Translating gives CASSVLRGTGANVLTF.

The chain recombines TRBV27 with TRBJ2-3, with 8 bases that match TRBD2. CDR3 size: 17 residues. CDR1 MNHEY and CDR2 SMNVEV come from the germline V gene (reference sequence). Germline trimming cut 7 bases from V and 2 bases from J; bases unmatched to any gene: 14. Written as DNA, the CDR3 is TGTGCCAGCATACCCCGGGGCCCCGGGAGGGACACAGATACGCAGTATTTT. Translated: CASIPRGPGRDTDTQYF.

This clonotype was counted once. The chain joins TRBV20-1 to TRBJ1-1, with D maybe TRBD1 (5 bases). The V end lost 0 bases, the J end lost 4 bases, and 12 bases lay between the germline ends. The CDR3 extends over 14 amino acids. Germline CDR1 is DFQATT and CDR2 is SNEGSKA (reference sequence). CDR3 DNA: TGCAGTGCTAGAGATGTTTCAAGGGGCACTGAAGCTTTCTTT. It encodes CSARDVSRGTEAFF.

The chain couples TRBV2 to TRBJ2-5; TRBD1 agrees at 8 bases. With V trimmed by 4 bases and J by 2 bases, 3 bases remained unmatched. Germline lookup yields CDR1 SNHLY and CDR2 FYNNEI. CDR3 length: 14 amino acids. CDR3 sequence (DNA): TGTGCCAGCAGTGGAGGGACAGGTCAAGAGACCCAGTACTTC. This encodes CASSGGTGQETQYF.

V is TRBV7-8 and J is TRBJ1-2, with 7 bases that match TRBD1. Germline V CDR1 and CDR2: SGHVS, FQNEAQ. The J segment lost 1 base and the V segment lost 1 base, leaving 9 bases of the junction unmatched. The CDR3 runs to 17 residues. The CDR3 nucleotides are TGTGCCAGCAGCTTAGGACCGGGACAGCTAGATAACTATGGCTACACCTTC. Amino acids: CASSLGPGQLDNYGYTF.

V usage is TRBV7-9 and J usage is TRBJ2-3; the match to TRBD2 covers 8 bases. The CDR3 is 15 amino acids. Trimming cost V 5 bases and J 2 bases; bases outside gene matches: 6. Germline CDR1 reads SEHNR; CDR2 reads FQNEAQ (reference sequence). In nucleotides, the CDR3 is TGTGCCAGCAGCCAAACGGGGGGGGCCACAGATACGCAGTATTTT. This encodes CASSQTGGATDTQYF.

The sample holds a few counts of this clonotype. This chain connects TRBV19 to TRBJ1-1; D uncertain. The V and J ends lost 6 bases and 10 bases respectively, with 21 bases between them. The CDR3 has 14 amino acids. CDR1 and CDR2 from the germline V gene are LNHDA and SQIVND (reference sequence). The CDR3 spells CASRPPGRIPGAFF. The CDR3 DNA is TGTGCCAGTAGACCCCCCGGGAGGATTCCTGGAGCTTTCTTT.

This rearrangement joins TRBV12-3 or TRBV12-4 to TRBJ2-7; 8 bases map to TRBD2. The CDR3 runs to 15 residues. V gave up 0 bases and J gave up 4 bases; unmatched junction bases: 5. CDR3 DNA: TGTGCCAGCAGTTTAGCTGGAGCGGGGGTATACGAGCAGTACTTC. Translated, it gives CASSLAGAGVYEQYF.

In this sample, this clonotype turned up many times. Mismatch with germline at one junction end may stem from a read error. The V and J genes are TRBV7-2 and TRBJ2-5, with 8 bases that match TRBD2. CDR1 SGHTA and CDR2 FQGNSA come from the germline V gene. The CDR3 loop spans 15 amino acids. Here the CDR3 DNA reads TGTGCCAGCAGCCCCATACTCTCAGCGGGAGAGAGCCAGTACTTC. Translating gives CASSPILSAGESQYF.

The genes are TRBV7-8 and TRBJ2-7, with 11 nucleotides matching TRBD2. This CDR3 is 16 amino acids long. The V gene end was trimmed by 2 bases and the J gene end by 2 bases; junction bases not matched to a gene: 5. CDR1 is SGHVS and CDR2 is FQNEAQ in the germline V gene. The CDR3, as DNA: TGTGCCAGCAGCTTAATGCTAGCGGGGGGACCCTACGAGCAGTACTTC. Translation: CASSLMLAGGPYEQYF.

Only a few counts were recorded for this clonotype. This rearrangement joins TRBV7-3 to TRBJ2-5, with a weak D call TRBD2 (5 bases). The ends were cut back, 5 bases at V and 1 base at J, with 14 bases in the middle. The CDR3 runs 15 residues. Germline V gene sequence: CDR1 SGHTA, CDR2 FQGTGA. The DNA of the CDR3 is TGTGCCAGCAGCCCAACAGCGGCACGCCAAGAGACCCAGTACTTC. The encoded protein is CASSPTAARQETQYF.

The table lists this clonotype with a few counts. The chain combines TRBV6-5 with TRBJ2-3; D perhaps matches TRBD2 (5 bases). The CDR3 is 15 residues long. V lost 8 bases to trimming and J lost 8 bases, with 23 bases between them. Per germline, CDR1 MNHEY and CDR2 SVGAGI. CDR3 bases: TGTGCCAGCTCCGCCGGCAGAACCACCGGAGGTACGCAGTATTTT. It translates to CASSAGRTTGGTQYF.

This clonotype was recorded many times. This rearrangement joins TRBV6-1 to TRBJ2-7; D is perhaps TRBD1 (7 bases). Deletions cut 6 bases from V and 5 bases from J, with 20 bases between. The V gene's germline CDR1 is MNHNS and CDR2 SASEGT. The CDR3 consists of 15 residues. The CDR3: CASSTGSRGAHEQYF. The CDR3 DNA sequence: TGTGCCAGCAGCACCGGATCCAGGGGGGCCCACGAGCAGTACTTC.

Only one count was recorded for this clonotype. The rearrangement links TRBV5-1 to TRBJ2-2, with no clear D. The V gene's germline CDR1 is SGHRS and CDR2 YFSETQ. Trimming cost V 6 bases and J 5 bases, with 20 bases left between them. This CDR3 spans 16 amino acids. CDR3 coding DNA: TGCGCCAGCACCCCTTCCGCGGCAGGATTGACCGGGGAGCTGTTTTTT. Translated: CASTPSAAGLTGELFF. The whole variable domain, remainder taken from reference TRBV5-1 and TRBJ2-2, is KAGVTQTPRYLIKTRGQQVTLSCSPISGHRSVSWYQQTPGQGLQFLFEYFSETQRNKGNFPGRFSGRQFSNSRSEMNVSTLELGDSALYLCASTPSAAGLTGELFFGEGSRLTVL.

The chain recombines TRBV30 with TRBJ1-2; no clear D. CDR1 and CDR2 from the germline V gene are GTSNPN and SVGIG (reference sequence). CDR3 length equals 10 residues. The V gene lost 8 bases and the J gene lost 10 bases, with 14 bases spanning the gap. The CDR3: CAGFGSVYTF. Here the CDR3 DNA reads TGTGCCGGGTTTGGGTCTGTCTACACCTTC.

The DNA for the CDR3 is TGTGCCAGCAGTTACAGTCACCGGGACACTTGGGGCTACACCTTC. Its protein product is CASSYSHRDTWGYTF. J is TRBJ1-2 and V is TRBV6-5; possibly TRBD1 for D (6 bases). CDR3 length equals 15 residues. Germline CDR1 MNHEY, CDR2 SVGAGI. Trimming shortened V by 2 bases and J by 8 bases, and 18 bases separated the two germline ends.

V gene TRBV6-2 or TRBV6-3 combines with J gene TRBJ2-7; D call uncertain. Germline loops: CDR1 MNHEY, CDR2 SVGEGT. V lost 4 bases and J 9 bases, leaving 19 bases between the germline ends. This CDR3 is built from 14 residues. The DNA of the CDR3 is TGTGCCAGCAGTTTCGACGATGTCGGCCTGGGGCAGTACGTC. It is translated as CASSFDDVGLGQYV.

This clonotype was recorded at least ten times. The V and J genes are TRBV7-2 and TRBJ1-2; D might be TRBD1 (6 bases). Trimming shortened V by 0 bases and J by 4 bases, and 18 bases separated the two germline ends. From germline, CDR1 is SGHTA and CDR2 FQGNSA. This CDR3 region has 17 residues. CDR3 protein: CASSLAPLGGGGYGYTF. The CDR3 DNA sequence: TGTGCCAGCAGCTTAGCCCCCCTGGGAGGGGGGGGCTATGGCTACACCTTC. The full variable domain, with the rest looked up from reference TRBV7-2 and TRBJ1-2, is GAGVSQSPSNKVTEKGKDVELRCDPISGHTALYWYRQSLGQGLEFLIYFQGNSAPDKSGLPSDRFSAERTGGSVSTLTIQRTQQEDSAVYLCASSLAPLGGGGYGYTFGSGTRLTVV.

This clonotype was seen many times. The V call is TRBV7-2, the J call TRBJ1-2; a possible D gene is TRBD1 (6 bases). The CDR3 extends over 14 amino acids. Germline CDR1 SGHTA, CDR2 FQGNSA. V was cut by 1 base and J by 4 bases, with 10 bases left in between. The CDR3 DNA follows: TGTGCCAGCAGCTTAGTTCAGGGGACCTATGGCTACACCTTC. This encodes CASSLVQGTYGYTF.

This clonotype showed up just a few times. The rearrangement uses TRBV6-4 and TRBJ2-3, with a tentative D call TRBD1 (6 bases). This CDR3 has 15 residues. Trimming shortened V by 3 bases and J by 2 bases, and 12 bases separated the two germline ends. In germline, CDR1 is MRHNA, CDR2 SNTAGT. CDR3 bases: TGTGCCAGCAGTGAATACAGGGACCTCACAGATACGCAGTATTTT. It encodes CASSEYRDLTDTQYF.

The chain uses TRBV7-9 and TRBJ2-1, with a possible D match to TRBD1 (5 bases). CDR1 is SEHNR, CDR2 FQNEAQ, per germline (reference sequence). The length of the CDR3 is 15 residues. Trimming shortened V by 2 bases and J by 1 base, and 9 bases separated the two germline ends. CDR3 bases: TGTGCCAGCAGCTTACAGGGTGGGTCCTACAATGAGCAGTTCTTC. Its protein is CASSLQGGSYNEQFF.

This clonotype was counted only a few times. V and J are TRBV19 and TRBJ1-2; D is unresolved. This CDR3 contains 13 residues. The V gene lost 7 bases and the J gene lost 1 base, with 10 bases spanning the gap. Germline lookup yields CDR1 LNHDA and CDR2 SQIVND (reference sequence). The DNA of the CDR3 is TGTGCCAGTACAAAAAAGAATAACTATGGCTACACCTTC. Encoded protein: CASTKKNNYGYTF.

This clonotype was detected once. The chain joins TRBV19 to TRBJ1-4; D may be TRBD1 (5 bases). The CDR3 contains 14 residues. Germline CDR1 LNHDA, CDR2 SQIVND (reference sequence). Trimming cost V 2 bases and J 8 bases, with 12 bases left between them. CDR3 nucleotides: TGTGCCAGTAGTATAAGAGGGGTGAACGAAAAACTGTTTTTT. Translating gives CASSIRGVNEKLFF.

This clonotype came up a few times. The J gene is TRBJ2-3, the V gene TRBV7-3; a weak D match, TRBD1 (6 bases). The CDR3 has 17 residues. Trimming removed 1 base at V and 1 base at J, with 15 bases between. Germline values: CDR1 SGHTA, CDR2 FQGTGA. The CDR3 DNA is TGTGCCAGCAGCTTAATATCCTATGCAGGGGGCACAGATACGCAGTATTTT. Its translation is CASSLISYAGGTDTQYF.

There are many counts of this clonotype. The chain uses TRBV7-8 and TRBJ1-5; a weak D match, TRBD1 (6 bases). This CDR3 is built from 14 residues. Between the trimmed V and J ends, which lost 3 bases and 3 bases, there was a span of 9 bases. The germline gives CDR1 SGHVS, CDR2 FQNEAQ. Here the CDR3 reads CASSLRQVNQPQHF. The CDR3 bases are TGTGCCAGCAGCTTGCGACAGGTCAATCAGCCCCAGCATTTT.

The chain's CDR3 is CASARGVANTEAFF. DNA for the CDR3: TGTGCCAGCGCCCGAGGGGTTGCGAACACTGAAGCTTTCTTT. This rearrangement joins TRBV12-3 or TRBV12-4 to TRBJ1-1, with D maybe TRBD1 (5 bases). V was shortened by 8 bases and J by 1 base, with 14 bases between the two germline ends. The CDR3 length is 14 residues.

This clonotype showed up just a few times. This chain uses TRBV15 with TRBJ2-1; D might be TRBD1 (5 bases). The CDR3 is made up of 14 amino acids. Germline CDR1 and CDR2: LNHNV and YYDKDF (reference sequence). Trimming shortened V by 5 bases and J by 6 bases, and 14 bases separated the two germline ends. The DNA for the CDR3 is TGTGCCACCAGCCCCCCAGGCAGGGTCAATGAGCAGTTCTTC. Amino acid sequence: CATSPPGRVNEQFF.